The text below deals with one T cell receptor beta chain. Antigen unknown. Deletions cut 2 bases from V and 2 bases from J, with 6 bases between. The CDR3 is 13 residues long. Germline-derived CDR1 and CDR2 are MDHEN and SYDVKM. Second doses that came at about 4 or about 12 weeks were put together. The table came from immunoSEQ multiplex PCR; TCRdb's copy has only in-frame clones and leaves some out. The sample consists of about 84,000 clones, about 86% of them appearing once. This sample stems from a study of T cell responses to AZD1222 COVID-19 vaccine. General study findings and limits: Vaccine-related CD4 TCRs covered spike, predominating at 160-218 and 743-854. Increased Spike-specific TCR breadth and depth were observed after two AZD1222 doses.

The specimen was peripheral blood, collected 28 days after the second AZD1222 dose. The sequence was obtained from an adult who received the AZD1222 COVID-19 vaccine. The rearrangement links TRBV28 to TRBJ2-5; no clear D gene. CDR3 bases: TGTGCCAGCAGTTTAGGCCGGCAAGAGACCCAGTACTTC. Protein sequence: CASSLGRQETQYF. The complete variable domain, with remaining parts taken from reference TRBV28 and TRBJ2-5, reads DVKVTQSSRYLVKRTGEKVFLECVQDMDHENMFWYRQDPGLGLRLIYFSYDVKMKEKGDIPEGYSVSREKKERFSLILESASTNQTSMYLCASSLGRQETQYFGPGTRLLVL.